Sequencing of this TCR beta chain was carried out in a study of tumor-infiltrating lymphocytes in localized non-small cell lung cancer. Study results and limitations: Only some patients had TCR sequencing, depending on available tissue.

With 4 bases clipped from V and 7 bases from J, the junction kept 9 bases outside the gene matches. The V gene's germline CDR1 is KGHSH and CDR2 LQKENI. The CDR3 extends over 15 amino acids. In the case of this clone: The target antigen is unknown.

Assay used: immunoSEQ multiplex PCR; TCRdb lists only in-frame clones, some missing. The profile covers about 15,000 clones, with approximately 68% appearing a single time and roughly 4.5% taken by the ten largest. The origin of this receptor is a human donor with non-small cell lung cancer. The chain carries TRBV18 and TRBJ2-3; 9 bases agree with TRBD2. Material: lung tumor tissue. The CDR3: CASSQSAGGPNTQYF. CDR3 DNA sequence: TGTGCCAGCTCACAGTCCGCGGGGGGGCCGAATACGCAGTATTTT.